Listed here are 2 T cell receptor beta chains from one sample, sequenced in a study of tumor T cells in aggressive B-cell lymphoma. Sequenced by immunoSEQ multiplex PCR; TCRdb stores in-frame clones only, minus some. The sample consists of about 4,600 clones, 81% of them appearing once. Sequenced material: tumor tissue. These receptors were taken from an adult with diffuse large B cell lymphoma.

CDR3 nucleotides: TGTGCCAGCAGCTTAGACCGCCGACAAGGAGGCTACACCTTC. This gives the protein CASSLDRRQGGYTF. The chain uses TRBV7-8 and TRBJ1-2; no reliable D call. The CDR3 runs to 14 residues. CDR1 is SGHVS, CDR2 FQNEAQ, per germline. Trimming left V 1 base short and J 8 bases short, with 14 bases between.

In DNA form, the CDR3 reads TGTGCCACCAGCAGAGCAGGGCCAGGGGCAGATACGCAGTATTTT. Amino acids: CATSRAGPGADTQYF. The rearrangement joins TRBV15 to TRBJ2-3; tentative D call: TRBD1 (6 bases). Germline V gives CDR1 LNHNV, CDR2 YYDKDF (reference sequence). The V end lost 1 base, the J end lost 4 bases, and 12 bases lay between the germline ends. The length of the CDR3 is 15 residues.